These 21 T cell receptor beta chains were sequenced from one sample in a study of T cell changes during pregnancy in multiple sclerosis. Assay: immunoSEQ multiplex PCR; the TCRdb copy retains only in-frame clones and omits some. The sample includes about 38,000 clones, 93% of them seen just once. The sequences come from CD8+ T cells from peripheral blood mononuclear cells, collected in the third trimester of pregnancy. These receptors were collected from a female donor with multiple sclerosis, enrolled in a pregnancy study.

The chain has TRBV4-1 and TRBJ2-7; D gene uncertain. The germline V and J ends were trimmed by 0 bases and 4 bases, with 10 bases remaining between them. This CDR3 has 14 residues. Germline CDR1 reads MGHRA; CDR2 reads YSYEKL. The CDR3: CASSQDVGQYEQYF. CDR3 nucleotides: TGCGCCAGCAGCCAAGATGTTGGTCAGTACGAGCAGTACTTC.

V is TRBV30 and J is TRBJ2-7; 11 bases are shared with TRBD1. J was trimmed by 2 bases and V by 4 bases; bases with no gene match: 4. Germline loops: CDR1 GTSNPN, CDR2 SVGIG (reference sequence). The CDR3 length is 14 residues. CDR3 nucleotide sequence: TGTGCCTGGATCGGGACAGGGGGTGCCTACGAGCAGTACTTC. Protein product: CAWIGTGGAYEQYF.

The chain employs TRBV27 and TRBJ2-7, with D possibly TRBD1 on 7 matching bases. The CDR3 contains 14 residues. V lost 2 bases and J 5 bases, leaving 13 bases between the germline ends. Germline-derived CDR1 and CDR2 are MNHEY and SMNVEV (reference sequence). Here the CDR3 DNA reads TGTGCCAGCAGTTTACGCGGAGGGGGCCACGAGCAGTACTTC. This encodes CASSLRGGGHEQYF.

The chain combines TRBV14 with TRBJ1-1, with no clear D. Per the germline V gene, CDR1 is SGHDN and CDR2 is FVKESK. Deletions cut 4 bases from V and 1 base from J, with 10 bases between. The CDR3 is made up of 14 amino acids. In nucleotides, the CDR3 is TGTGCCAGCAGCCCCGAGGTAGCGAACACTGAAGCTTTCTTT. Translation: CASSPEVANTEAFF.

V usage is TRBV15 and J usage is TRBJ1-1; D remains unclear. CDR3 length equals 12 residues. The germline V gene encodes CDR1 LNHNV and CDR2 YYDKDF (reference sequence). The germline V and J ends were trimmed by 7 bases and 3 bases, with 9 bases remaining between them. In DNA, the CDR3 is TGTGCCACCACGGCGGATCACACTGAAGCTTTCTTT. This encodes CATTADHTEAFF.

CDR3 nucleotides: TGTGCCAGCAGCGAAGGGGGATCGCCCCTCTATGGCTACACCTTC. Its protein is CASSEGGSPLYGYTF. The chain is built from TRBV9 and TRBJ1-2; maybe TRBD1 (6 bases). The CDR3 runs 15 residues. V lost 3 bases and J lost 4, with 16 bases in between. Germline V gives CDR1 SGDLS, CDR2 YYNGEE.

This rearrangement joins TRBV4-1 to TRBJ2-7, with TRBD1 matching over 9 bases. J was trimmed by 2 bases and V by 0 bases; bases with no gene match: 5. From germline, CDR1 is MGHRA and CDR2 YSYEKL. The CDR3 spans 16 residues. The CDR3 spells CASSQDGGTGTYEQYF. CDR3 DNA: TGCGCCAGCAGCCAAGATGGAGGGACAGGGACCTACGAGCAGTACTTC.

The rearrangement uses TRBV19 and TRBJ2-7; 7 nucleotides line up with TRBD1. This CDR3 is built from 15 residues. Trimming at V came to 3 bases and at J to 1 base, leaving 6 bases not matched to a gene. CDR1 and CDR2 from the germline V gene are LNHDA and SQIVND (reference sequence). CDR3 sequence (DNA): TGTGCCAGTAGTATTAGTACAGGGGAATCCTACGAGCAGTACTTC. Translation: CASSISTGESYEQYF.

This chain joins TRBV7-2 and TRBJ1-1, with TRBD1 as a possible D gene (6 bases). Germline V gene sequence: CDR1 SGHTA, CDR2 FQGNSA. The CDR3 is made up of 15 amino acids. Between the trimmed V and J ends, which lost 4 bases and 7 bases, there was a span of 19 bases. The CDR3 sequence is CASSSGGQGLLEAFF. The CDR3 region has the DNA TGTGCCAGCAGCTCCGGGGGGCAGGGATTACTTGAAGCTTTCTTT.

In its sample, this clone was seen a few times. This chain connects TRBV21-1 to TRBJ1-2; TRBD1 is taken as the D call from the table, unchecked against the DNA. TRBV21-1 is classified as a pseudogene. The CDR3 is 13 residues long. Here the CDR3 DNA reads TGTGCCAGCAGCCTACGACAGACTCGGGGCTACACCTTC. Amino acid sequence: CASSLRQTRGYTF.

The CDR3 DNA reads as TGTGCCACACTTCTAGAGGGCTCAGGAAACACCATATATTTT. Protein product: CATLLEGSGNTIYF. This chain links TRBV10-3 with TRBJ1-3; D not resolved. Germline assignment: CDR1 ENHRY and CDR2 SYGVKD. This CDR3 comprises 14 residues. V lost 10 bases, J lost 4 bases, and 17 bases lay in between.

Note on this clone: Other DNA sequences in the same sample also yield this CDR3. The chain links TRBV10-3 to TRBJ2-3, with 7 bases that match TRBD1. Germline CDR1 and CDR2: ENHRY and SYGVKD. CDR3 length: 16 amino acids. Trimming removed 2 bases from V and 2 bases from J; junction bases left unmatched: 7. The CDR3, as DNA: TGTGCCATCAGTGAGGAACAGGGGCGAACCACAGATACGCAGTATTTT. Its translation: CAISEEQGRTTDTQYF.

This chain joins TRBV15 and TRBJ1-2; weak D call: TRBD1 (6 bases). CDR3 length equals 16 residues. V was cut by 2 bases and J by 7 bases, with 20 bases left in between. The germline gives CDR1 LNHNV, CDR2 YYDKDF (reference sequence). CDR3 residues: CATSRPAGAPGGGYTF. In nucleotides, the CDR3 is TGTGCCACCAGCAGACCGGCAGGGGCCCCGGGTGGTGGCTACACCTTC.

The sample holds a few counts of this clone. V usage is TRBV2 and J usage is TRBJ2-1; D might be TRBD1 (6 bases). V was shortened by 6 bases and J by 9 bases, with 15 bases between the two germline ends. The CDR3 length is 13 residues. The germline V gene has CDR1 SNHLY and CDR2 FYNNEI. The CDR3 sequence is CASRYYRDSEQFF. In DNA form, the CDR3 reads TGTGCCAGCAGATACTACAGGGATTCTGAGCAGTTCTTC.

The sample holds a few counts of this clone. This sequence joins TRBV6-6 and TRBJ1-6, with TRBD1 as a possible D gene (6 bases). Trimming cost V 5 bases and J 7 bases, with 12 bases left between them. The CDR3 is made up of 14 amino acids. The germline CDR1 and CDR2 sequences are MNHNY and SVGAGI (reference sequence). In nucleotides, the CDR3 is TGTGCCAGCAGTAACAGGGAAAGGAATTCACCCCTCCACTTT. It codes for CASSNRERNSPLHF.

The chain has TRBV10-1 and TRBJ1-6; tentatively, D is TRBD1 (6 bases). Germline V gene sequence: CDR1 WNHNN, CDR2 SYGVQD (reference sequence). CDR3 length equals 11 residues. With 3 bases removed from V and 13 bases from J, the gap between germline ends came to 7 bases. The DNA for the CDR3 is TGCGCCAGCAGTGATGGGGGCCCCCTCCACTTT. This codes for CASSDGGPLHF.

The chain couples TRBV9 to TRBJ2-1, with D maybe TRBD1 (5 bases). V was cut by 0 bases and J by 9 bases, with 7 bases left in between. CDR3 size: 12 residues. The V gene's germline CDR1 is SGDLS and CDR2 YYNGEE. The CDR3 here is CASSVEGVEQFF. CDR3 bases: TGTGCCAGCAGCGTAGAAGGGGTTGAGCAGTTCTTC. The full variable domain, in which reference TRBV9 and TRBJ2-1 provide the parts outside the CDR3, is DSGVTQTPKHLITATGQRVTLRCSPRSGDLSVYWYQQSLDQGLQFLIQYYNGEERAKGNILERFSAQQFPDLHSELNLSSLELGDSALYFCASSVEGVEQFFGPGTRLTVL.

The V call is TRBV9, the J call TRBJ2-3; TRBD2 might be the D (6 bases). V lost 4 bases and J lost 0, with 15 bases in between. The CDR3 is 16 amino acids. The germline gives CDR1 SGDLS, CDR2 YYNGEE. This CDR3 is CASSPSGGISTDTQYF. CDR3 DNA: TGTGCCAGCAGCCCCAGCGGAGGGATAAGCACAGATACGCAGTATTTT.

Regarding this clone: A read error may account for a junction end that differs from germline. The chain links TRBV12-5 to TRBJ2-5; 9 bases fit TRBD1. In germline, CDR1 is LGHNT, CDR2 FRNRAP. This CDR3 comprises 13 residues. CDR3 bases: TGTGCTAGTGGGATTCTAGGGGACAGGGCGATCAACTTC. It is translated as CASGILGDRAINF.

J is TRBJ2-2 and V is TRBV2; D not resolved. This CDR3 is built from 15 residues. Germline assignment: CDR1 SNHLY and CDR2 FYNNEI. The V gene lost 3 bases and the J gene lost 2 bases, with 10 bases spanning the gap. The CDR3 coding sequence is TGTGCCAGCAGTGACCCGGCGGCAAACACCGGGGAGCTGTTTTTT. Amino acids: CASSDPAANTGELFF.

This sequence joins TRBV9 and TRBJ2-1; a weak D match, TRBD1 (6 bases). Trimming stripped 4 bases from V and 0 bases from J, with 17 bases between. The germline gives CDR1 SGDLS, CDR2 YYNGEE. The CDR3 sequence is 17 residues long. The chain's CDR3 is CASSPKRQVSSYNEQFF. CDR3 in DNA: TGTGCCAGCAGCCCGAAACGACAGGTGAGCTCCTACAATGAGCAGTTCTTC.